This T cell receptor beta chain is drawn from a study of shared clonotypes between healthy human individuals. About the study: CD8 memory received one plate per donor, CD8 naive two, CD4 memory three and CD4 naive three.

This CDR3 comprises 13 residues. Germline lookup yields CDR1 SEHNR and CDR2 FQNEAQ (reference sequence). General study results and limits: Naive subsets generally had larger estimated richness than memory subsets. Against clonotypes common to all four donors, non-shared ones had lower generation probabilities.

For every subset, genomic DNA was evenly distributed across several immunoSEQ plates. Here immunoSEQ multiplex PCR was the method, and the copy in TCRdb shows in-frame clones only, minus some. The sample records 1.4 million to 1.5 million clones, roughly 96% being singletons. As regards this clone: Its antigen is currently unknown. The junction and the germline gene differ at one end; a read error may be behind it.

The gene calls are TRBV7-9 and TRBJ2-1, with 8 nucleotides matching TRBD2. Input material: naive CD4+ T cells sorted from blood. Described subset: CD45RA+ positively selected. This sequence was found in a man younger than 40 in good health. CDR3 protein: CASSSAGVNEQLF. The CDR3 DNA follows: TGTGCCAGCAGCTCAGCGGGAGTCAATGAGCAGCTCTTC.